This TCR beta chain was recovered during a study of early T cells in non-severe SARS-CoV-2 infection. On the study more broadly: The chains were unpaired, and the sequenced material was bulk RNA from unsorted whole blood.

Trimming shortened V by 3 bases and J by 6 bases, and 10 bases separated the two germline ends. The CDR3 runs to 13 residues. Germline V CDR1 and CDR2: KGHSH, LQKENI. Separate cDNA molecules each had unique molecular identifiers attached to them. TCRdb ran MiXCR on the 5' RACE reads and lists one entry per CDR3 protein. The repertoire holds about 61,000 distinct CDR3 sequences, with under 14% as singletons. This clonotype was detected many times. V is TRBV18 and J is TRBJ2-3, with D unresolved. This TCR was sampled from an adult who was a healthcare worker with PCR-confirmed SARS-CoV-2 infection or an uninfected control (not recorded which). The sample consisted of whole blood. CDR3 loop: CASSPLIMDTQYF. CDR3 coding DNA: TGTGCCAGCTCACCCCTAATAATGGATACGCAGTATTTT.